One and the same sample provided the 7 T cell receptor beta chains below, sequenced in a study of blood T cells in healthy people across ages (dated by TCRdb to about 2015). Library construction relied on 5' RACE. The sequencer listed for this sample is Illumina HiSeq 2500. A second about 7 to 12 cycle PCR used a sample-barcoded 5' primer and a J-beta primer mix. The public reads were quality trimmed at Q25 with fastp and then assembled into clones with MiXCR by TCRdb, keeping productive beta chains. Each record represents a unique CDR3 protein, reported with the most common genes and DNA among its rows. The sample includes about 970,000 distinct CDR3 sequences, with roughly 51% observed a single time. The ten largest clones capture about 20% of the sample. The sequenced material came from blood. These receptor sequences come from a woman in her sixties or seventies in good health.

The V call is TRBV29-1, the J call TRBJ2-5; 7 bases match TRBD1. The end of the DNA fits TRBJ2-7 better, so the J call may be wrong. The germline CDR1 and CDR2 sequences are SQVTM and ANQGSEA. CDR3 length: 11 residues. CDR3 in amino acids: CSVTGAYEQYF. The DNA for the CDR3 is TGCAGCGTCACAGGGGCCTACGAGCAGTACTTC.

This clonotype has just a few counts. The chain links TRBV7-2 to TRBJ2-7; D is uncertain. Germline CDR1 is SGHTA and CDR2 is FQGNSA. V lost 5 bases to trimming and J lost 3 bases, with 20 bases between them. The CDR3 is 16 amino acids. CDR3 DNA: TGTGCCAGCAGCCCCCGTTACGACCCGCACTACTACGAGCAGTACTTC. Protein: CASSPRYDPHYYEQYF.

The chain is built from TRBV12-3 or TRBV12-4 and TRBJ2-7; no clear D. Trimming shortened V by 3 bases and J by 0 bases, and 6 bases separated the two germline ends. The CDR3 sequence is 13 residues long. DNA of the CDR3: TGTGCCAGCAGTTTGACGGTCTCCTACGAGCAGTACTTC. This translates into CASSLTVSYEQYF.

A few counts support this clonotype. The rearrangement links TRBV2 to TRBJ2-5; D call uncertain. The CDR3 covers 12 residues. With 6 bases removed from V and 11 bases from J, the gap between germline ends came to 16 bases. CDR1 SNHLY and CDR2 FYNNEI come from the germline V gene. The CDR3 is CASRSPKSGQYF. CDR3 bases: TGTGCCAGCAGATCCCCGAAATCTGGGCAGTACTTC. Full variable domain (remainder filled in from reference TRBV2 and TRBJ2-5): EPEVTQTPSHQVTQMGQEVILRCVPISNHLYFYWYRQILGQKVEFLVSFYNNEISEKSEIFDDQFSVERPDGSNFTLKIRSTKLEDSAMYFCASRSPKSGQYFGPGTRLLVL.

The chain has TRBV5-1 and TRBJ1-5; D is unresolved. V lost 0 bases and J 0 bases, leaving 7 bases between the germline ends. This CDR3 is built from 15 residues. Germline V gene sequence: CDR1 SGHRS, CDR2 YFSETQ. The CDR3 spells CASSLDGDSNQPQHF. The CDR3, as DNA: TGCGCCAGCAGCTTGGACGGAGATAGCAATCAGCCCCAGCATTTT. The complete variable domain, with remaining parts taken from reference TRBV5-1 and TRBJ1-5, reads KAGVTQTPRYLIKTRGQQVTLSCSPISGHRSVSWYQQTPGQGLQFLFEYFSETQRNKGNFPGRFSGRQFSNSRSEMNVSTLELGDSALYLCASSLDGDSNQPQHFGDGTRLSIL.

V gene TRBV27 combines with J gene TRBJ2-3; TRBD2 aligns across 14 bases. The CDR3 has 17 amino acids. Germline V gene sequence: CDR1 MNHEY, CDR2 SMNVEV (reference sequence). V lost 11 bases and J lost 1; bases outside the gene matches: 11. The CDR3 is CACKPGLAGAGTDTQYF. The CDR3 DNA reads TGTGCCTGCAAACCGGGACTAGCGGGAGCAGGCACAGATACGCAGTATTTT.

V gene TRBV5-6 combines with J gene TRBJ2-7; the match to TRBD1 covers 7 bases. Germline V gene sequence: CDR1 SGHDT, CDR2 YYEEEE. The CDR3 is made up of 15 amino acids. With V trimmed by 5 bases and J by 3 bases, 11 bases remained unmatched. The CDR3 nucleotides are TGTGCCAGCAGACCAACACCGCGACAGGGCTACGAGCAGTACTTC. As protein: CASRPTPRQGYEQYF.